The following is a TCR beta chain sequence with its context. Its antigen is undetermined. These data belong to a study of CD8+ T cells in alopecia areata. Study-wide results and caveats: Higher clonality was seen in lesional scalp than in normal scalp, especially in alopecia totalis/universalis. Normal skin contains resident alphabeta T cells, and these are also sequenced in scalp samples. Patients showed less clear TCR sequence sharing than mice, possibly partly because of HLA diversity.

The investigators collected lesional scalp punch biopsies and peripheral blood from alopecia areata patients. Looked up from germline, CDR1 is LGHNA and CDR2 is YNFKEQ. The CDR3 is made up of 14 amino acids. V shed 6 bases and J 3 bases; nucleotides not matched to a gene: 8. Sequencing relied on a cDNA template that was reverse transcribed from extracted RNA. The table came from immunoSEQ multiplex PCR; TCRdb's copy has only in-frame clones and leaves some out. The sample lists 100,000 to 150,000 clones, approximately 47% seen once, with over 9.5% in the top ten. The chain uses TRBV4-2 and TRBJ2-7; TRBD1 matches 7 bases. The sequence came from a human donor with alopecia areata. Sequencing was done on a sample of NKG2D-low CD8+ T cells sorted from blood. For the CDR3, the DNA is TGTGCCAGCAGTCAAAACAGGGGTCACTACGAGCAGTACTTC. Translating it yields CASSQNRGHYEQYF.